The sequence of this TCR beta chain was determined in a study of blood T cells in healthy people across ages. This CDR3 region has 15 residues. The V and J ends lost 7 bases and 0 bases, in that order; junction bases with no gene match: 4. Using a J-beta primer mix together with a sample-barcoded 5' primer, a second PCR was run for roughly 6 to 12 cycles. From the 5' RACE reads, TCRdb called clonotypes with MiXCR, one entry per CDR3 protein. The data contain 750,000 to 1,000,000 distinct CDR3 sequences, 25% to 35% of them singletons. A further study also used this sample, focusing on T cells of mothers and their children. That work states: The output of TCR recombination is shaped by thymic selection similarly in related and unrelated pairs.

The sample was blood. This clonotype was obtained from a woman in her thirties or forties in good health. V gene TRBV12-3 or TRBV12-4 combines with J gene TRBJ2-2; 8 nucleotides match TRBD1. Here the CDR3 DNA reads TGTGCCAGCATCTCAGGGGGCGCGAACACCGGGGAGCTGTTTTTT. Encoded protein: CASISGGANTGELFF.